The clone carrying this T cell receptor (beta chain) was counted between two and nine times. As handled by the study authors: The authors estimated nucleated cell counts from reference gene primer amplification. Generated by immunoSEQ multiplex PCR, the TCRdb table keeps only in-frame clones and is missing some. The V and J calls and clone size were taken over from that table, and D and trimming were inferred from the DNA. The table records about 80,000 clones, more than 65% of them present only once. These data originate in a study of blood T cell repertoires in COVID-19. Study summary: Researchers got acute and convalescent COVID-19 samples from the United States, Italy and Spain. PBMCs, B-cell-depleted T cells, or T cells were the source of the cDNA or gDNA that made up the material.

J gave up 7 bases and V 6 bases, and 14 bases lay outside the gene matches. From germline, CDR1 is MNHEY and CDR2 SVGEGT. The CDR3 extends over 17 amino acids. The gene calls are TRBV6-2 or TRBV6-3 and TRBJ1-6, with TRBD1 matching 8 bases. The sequencing sample was made of peripheral blood. The sequence was collected from a man older than 75 with acute or convalescent COVID-19. The CDR3 DNA reads as TGTGCCAGCAGCCGGGACAGGCCCTGGATGGGAAATTCACCCCTCCACTTT. Amino acid sequence: CASSRDRPWMGNSPLHF.